The 18 T cell receptor beta chains in this list originate from one sample, sequenced in a study of T cell repertoires in cytomegalovirus infection. TCRdb itself ran the reads through MiXCR, one entry per CDR3 protein. The table has about 490,000 distinct CDR3 sequences, roughly 10% seen once. Sequencing input: PBMCs. These TCRs come from a human donor in good health (CMV status not recorded). Some clones in this sample may be carry-over from other donors' samples.

This rearrangement joins TRBV6-1 to TRBJ1-5, with 8 positions matching TRBD1. Losses at the gene ends were 7 bases for V and 2 bases for J; bases not matched to a gene: 10. Germline loops: CDR1 MNHNS, CDR2 SASEGT. CDR3 size: 16 residues. This chain's CDR3 is CASTYWTGLGNQPQHF. CDR3 sequence (DNA): TGTGCCAGCACCTACTGGACAGGGTTAGGCAATCAGCCCCAGCATTTT.

This clonotype has only a few counts. The V call is TRBV6-1, the J call TRBJ2-1; D remains ambiguous. Trimming removed 8 bases from V and 6 bases from J, with 11 bases in between. The CDR3 covers 12 residues. From germline, CDR1 is MNHNS and CDR2 SASEGT. CDR3: CASLWAANEQFF. In DNA form, the CDR3 reads TGTGCCAGCCTATGGGCAGCCAATGAGCAGTTCTTC.

This clonotype appeared a few times. The rearrangement links TRBV7-9 to TRBJ2-7; perhaps TRBD1 as D (5 bases). CDR1 SEHNR and CDR2 FQNEAQ come from the germline V gene (reference sequence). V lost 3 bases and J lost 2, with 17 bases in between. CDR3 length: 16 residues. The CDR3 reads CASSFGSPTATYEQYF. CDR3 nucleotide sequence: TGTGCCAGCAGCTTTGGTTCCCCGACAGCCACCTACGAGCAGTACTTC.

There are many counts of this clonotype. This chain links TRBV7-9 with TRBJ2-7; weak D call: TRBD2 (5 bases). V dropped 4 bases and J dropped 7 bases, with 11 bases sitting between them. This CDR3 contains 12 residues. Germline CDR1 is SEHNR and CDR2 is FQNEAQ (reference sequence). The CDR3 sequence is CASSSDYREQYF. CDR3 DNA sequence: TGTGCCAGCAGCTCCGACTACCGAGAGCAGTACTTC. The complete variable domain, with remaining parts taken from reference TRBV7-9 and TRBJ2-7, reads DTGVSQNPRHKITKRGQNVTFRCDPISEHNRLYWYRQTLGQGPEFLTYFQNEAQLEKSRLLSDRFSAERPKGSFSTLEIQRTEQGDSAMYLCASSSDYREQYFGPGTRLTVT.

This clonotype was seen ten or more times. This chain uses TRBV28 with TRBJ1-2, with 7 bases matching TRBD1. Per the germline V gene, CDR1 is MDHEN and CDR2 is SYDVKM. J gave up 2 bases and V 4 bases, and 10 bases lay outside the gene matches. The CDR3 extends over 16 amino acids. The CDR3 is CASSSPGQRLNYGYTF. DNA for the CDR3: TGTGCCAGCAGTTCCCCGGGACAGAGGTTAAACTATGGCTACACCTTC.

A few counts support this clonotype. The chain combines TRBV20-1 with TRBJ1-6, with D perhaps matching TRBD1 (6 bases). The CDR3 covers 13 residues. The V end lost 0 bases, the J end lost 10 bases, and 10 bases lay between the germline ends. Germline-derived CDR1 and CDR2 are DFQATT and SNEGSKA (reference sequence). The CDR3 DNA reads TGCAGTGCTAGAGATAGGGGGGGCTCACCCCTCCACTTT. Translating it yields CSARDRGGSPLHF.

A few counts support this clonotype. V usage is TRBV20-1 and J usage is TRBJ2-1; 8 nucleotides match TRBD2. The trim removed 0 bases at V and 2 bases at J, leaving 6 bases unmatched. Germline loops: CDR1 DFQATT, CDR2 SNEGSKA (reference sequence). The CDR3 length is 16 residues. The CDR3 sequence: CSARDPTGGPYNEQFF. Here the CDR3 DNA reads TGCAGTGCTAGAGATCCCACGGGAGGGCCCTACAATGAGCAGTTCTTC.

This clonotype has more than one count but fewer than ten. The chain uses TRBV6-5 and TRBJ2-1; possibly TRBD2 for D (5 bases). The length of the CDR3 is 16 residues. V shed 0 bases and J shed 7 bases, with 16 bases lying between them. Germline-derived CDR1 and CDR2 are MNHEY and SVGAGI. CDR3: CASSYSFRSRGNEQFF. CDR3 nucleotides: TGTGCCAGCAGTTACTCGTTTCGATCGCGCGGGAATGAGCAGTTCTTC.

The chain employs TRBV28 and TRBJ2-7; 7 nucleotides line up with TRBD2. Germline CDR1 is MDHEN and CDR2 is SYDVKM. CDR3 length: 15 residues. Trimming cost V 4 bases and J 7 bases; bases outside gene matches: 13. In DNA, the CDR3 is TGTGCCAGCAGTTCCCCGAGGCGGGAGCTATGGGAGCAGTACTTC. Translated: CASSSPRRELWEQYF.

This clonotype has only a few counts. The chain is built from TRBV5-5 and TRBJ2-1, with D tentatively TRBD1 (6 bases). V lost 3 bases to trimming and J lost 7 bases, with 23 bases between them. The CDR3 runs to 17 residues. CDR1 and CDR2 (germline): SGHKS, YYEKEE (reference sequence). CDR3 amino acids: CASSSLLSGFRGNEQFF. The CDR3 DNA follows: TGTGCCAGCAGCTCCCTTTTATCTGGTTTTAGGGGGAATGAGCAGTTCTTC.

At least ten counts were recorded for this clonotype. The chain combines TRBV7-9 with TRBJ1-1, with D unclear. CDR1 is SEHNR, CDR2 FQNEAQ, per germline (reference sequence). This CDR3 is 15 amino acids long. The germline V and J ends were trimmed by 8 bases and 2 bases, with 18 bases remaining between them. The CDR3 region is CASGARGRSNTEAFF. The CDR3 DNA sequence: TGTGCCAGCGGCGCGAGAGGCAGATCTAACACTGAAGCTTTCTTT.

This clonotype has at least ten counts. The rearrangement links TRBV23-1 to TRBJ1-5, with 7 bases lining up with TRBD1. TRBV23-1 is sorted into the ORF group, with uncertain function. The junction had 7 bases not matched to a gene; V was cut back by 0 bases and J by 5 bases. This CDR3 has 16 residues. CDR3 loop: CASSQSRDRKDQPQHF. The CDR3 DNA is TGCGCCAGCAGTCAATCCAGGGACAGAAAGGATCAGCCCCAGCATTTT.

This clonotype came up a few times. J is TRBJ2-2 and V is TRBV5-4; perhaps TRBD1 as D (5 bases). V was shortened by 4 bases and J by 4 bases, with 11 bases between the two germline ends. The CDR3 consists of 14 residues. CDR1 is SGHNT and CDR2 is YYREEE in the germline V gene (reference sequence). The CDR3 sequence is CASSPDISTGELFF. Here the CDR3 DNA reads TGTGCCAGCAGCCCGGACATATCCACCGGGGAGCTGTTTTTT.

This clonotype was seen a few times. The chain is built from TRBV5-4 and TRBJ2-5; D is undetermined. The CDR3 runs to 13 residues. In germline, CDR1 is SGHNT, CDR2 YYREEE (reference sequence). V was trimmed by 0 bases and J by 5 bases, leaving 8 bases between them. CDR3 residues: CASSLALWETQYF. CDR3 nucleotide sequence: TGTGCCAGCAGCTTGGCTCTTTGGGAGACCCAGTACTTC. Filled out from reference TRBV5-4 and TRBJ2-5, the complete variable domain reads ETGVTQSPTHLIKTRGQQVTLRCSSQSGHNTVSWYQQALGQGPQFIFQYYREEENGRGNFPPRFSGLQFPNYSSELNVNALELDDSALYLCASSLALWETQYFGPGTRLLVL.

The V call is TRBV20-1, the J call TRBJ2-7; the match to TRBD2 covers 7 bases. Unmatched junction bases numbered 14, after V lost 1 base and J lost 2 bases. Germline assignment: CDR1 DFQATT and CDR2 SNEGSKA (reference sequence). The CDR3 loop spans 17 amino acids. Written as DNA, the CDR3 is TGCAGTGCTAGAGCCTCGGCCGGGGGGACTCAACCCTACGAGCAGTACTTC. This codes for CSARASAGGTQPYEQYF.

This clonotype has at least ten counts. V and J are TRBV7-9 and TRBJ1-1, with D possibly TRBD1 on 5 matching bases. The CDR3 sequence is 14 residues long. CDR1 is SEHNR and CDR2 is FQNEAQ in the germline V gene (reference sequence). Trimming stripped 5 bases from V and 3 bases from J, with 13 bases between. CDR3 region: CASSRFREDTEAFF. CDR3 coding DNA: TGTGCCAGCAGCAGATTCAGGGAGGACACTGAAGCTTTCTTT.

Ten or more counts support this clonotype. The chain combines TRBV15 with TRBJ2-1; D may be TRBD2 (6 bases). Germline-derived CDR1 and CDR2 are LNHNV and YYDKDF (reference sequence). The CDR3 runs 12 residues. V dropped 1 base and J dropped 10 bases, with 8 bases sitting between them. CDR3 sequence: CATSRAGLEQFF. In DNA, the CDR3 is TGTGCCACCAGCAGAGCCGGACTAGAGCAGTTCTTC.

This clonotype has ten or more counts. V gene TRBV7-6 combines with J gene TRBJ2-5; D is perhaps TRBD2 (7 bases). The CDR3 sequence is 16 residues long. Germline CDR1 and CDR2: SGHVS and FNYEAQ. V was clipped by 2 bases and J by 2 bases, with 15 bases between them. CDR3 sequence: CASSLRGGGGQETQYF. CDR3 DNA sequence: TGTGCCAGCAGCTTAAGGGGGGGCGGGGGTCAAGAGACCCAGTACTTC.